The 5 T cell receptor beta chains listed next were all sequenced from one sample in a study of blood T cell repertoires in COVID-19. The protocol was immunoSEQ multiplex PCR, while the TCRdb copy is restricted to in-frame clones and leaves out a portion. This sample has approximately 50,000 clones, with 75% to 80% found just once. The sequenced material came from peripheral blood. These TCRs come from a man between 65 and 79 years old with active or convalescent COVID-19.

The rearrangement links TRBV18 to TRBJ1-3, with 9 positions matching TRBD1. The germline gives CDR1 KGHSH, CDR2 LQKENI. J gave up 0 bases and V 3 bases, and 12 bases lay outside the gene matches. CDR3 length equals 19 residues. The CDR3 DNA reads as TGTGCCAGCTCACCGGGACAGGGTCGTTCGAAGAGCTCTGGAAACACCATATATTTT. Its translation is CASSPGQGRSKSSGNTIYF. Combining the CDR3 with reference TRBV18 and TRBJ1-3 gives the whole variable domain NAGVMQNPRHLVRRRGQEARLRCSPMKGHSHVYWYRQLPEEGLKFMVYLQKENIIDESGMPKERFSAEFPKEGPSILRIQQVVRGDSAAYFCASSPGQGRSKSSGNTIYFGEGSWLTVV.

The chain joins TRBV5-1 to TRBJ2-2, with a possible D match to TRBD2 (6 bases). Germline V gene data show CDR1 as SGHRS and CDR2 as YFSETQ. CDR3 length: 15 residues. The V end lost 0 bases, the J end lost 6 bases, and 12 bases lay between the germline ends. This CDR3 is CASSLDGREAGELFF. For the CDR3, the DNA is TGCGCCAGCAGCTTGGATGGCAGGGAGGCCGGGGAGCTGTTTTTT.

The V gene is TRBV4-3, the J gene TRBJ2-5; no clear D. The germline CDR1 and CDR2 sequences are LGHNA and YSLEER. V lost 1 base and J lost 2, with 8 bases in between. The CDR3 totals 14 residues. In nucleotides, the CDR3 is TGCGCCAGCAGCCAAGTTAGTGATCAAGAGACCCAGTACTTC. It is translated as CASSQVSDQETQYF.

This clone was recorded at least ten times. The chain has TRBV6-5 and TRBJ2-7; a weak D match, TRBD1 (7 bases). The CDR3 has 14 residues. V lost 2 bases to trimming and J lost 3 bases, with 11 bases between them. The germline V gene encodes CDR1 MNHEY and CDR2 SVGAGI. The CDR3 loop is CASSYGGGGYEQYF. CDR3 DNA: TGTGCCAGCAGTTACGGAGGGGGCGGCTACGAGCAGTACTTC.

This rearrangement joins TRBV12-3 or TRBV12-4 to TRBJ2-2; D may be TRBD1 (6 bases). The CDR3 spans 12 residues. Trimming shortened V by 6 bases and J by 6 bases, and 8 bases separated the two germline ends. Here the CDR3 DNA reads TGTGCCAGCAGAGGGACACCCGGGGAGCTGTTTTTT. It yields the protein CASRGTPGELFF.